This entry lists 10 T cell receptor beta chains sequenced from one sample in a study of blood T cell repertoires in COVID-19. The data were produced by immunoSEQ multiplex PCR, yet TCRdb's version contains in-frame clones alone and is incomplete. The table lists under 300,000 clones, about four fifths of them singletons, with approximately 3.2% in the top ten. The sample was peripheral blood. The receptors shown here come from a woman younger than 35 with acute or convalescent COVID-19.

The chain has TRBV9 and TRBJ2-1, with a tentative D call TRBD2 (5 bases). Trimming pared 3 bases from V and 0 bases from J, leaving 10 bases between. The CDR3 contains 15 residues. Germline-derived CDR1 and CDR2 are SGDLS and YYNGEE. CDR3 residues: CASSAGLGSYNEQFF. In DNA, the CDR3 is TGTGCCAGCAGCGCGGGGTTAGGCTCCTACAATGAGCAGTTCTTC.

The chain joins TRBV30 to TRBJ2-7; 7 nucleotides align to TRBD1. Germline CDR1 GTSNPN, CDR2 SVGIG (reference sequence). The CDR3 is 14 residues long. V gave up 0 bases and J gave up 3 bases; unmatched junction bases: 5. The CDR3 loop reads CAWSVSGQSYEQYF. The CDR3 DNA follows: TGTGCCTGGAGTGTATCGGGACAGAGCTACGAGCAGTACTTC.

V gene TRBV7-9 combines with J gene TRBJ2-7; perhaps TRBD1 as D (6 bases). Trimming pared 3 bases from V and 3 bases from J, leaving 12 bases between. The CDR3 is 14 amino acids. From germline, CDR1 is SEHNR and CDR2 FQNEAQ (reference sequence). For the CDR3, the DNA is TGTGCCAGCAGCTTGAGGACAGAGAGCTACGAGCAGTACTTC. Translating gives CASSLRTESYEQYF.

This clone turned up a few times. V and J are TRBV4-3 and TRBJ2-1; 7 bases align to TRBD2. The CDR3 is made up of 17 amino acids. V lost 0 bases to trimming and J lost 7 bases; unmatched junction nucleotides: 12. Germline CDR1 and CDR2: LGHNA and YSLEER. CDR3 sequence (DNA): TGCGCCAGCAGCCAAGATCCGCTAGCGGTATTAGATAATGAGCAGTTCTTC. This gives the protein CASSQDPLAVLDNEQFF.

In its sample, this clone was seen a few times. This chain connects TRBV12-3 or TRBV12-4 to TRBJ1-3; D remains unclear. Trimming removed 10 bases from V and 6 bases from J, with 7 bases in between. This CDR3 is built from 10 residues. CDR3 nucleotide sequence: TGTGCCACTGGGCAAAACACCATATATTTT. Its translation is CATGQNTIYF.

In nucleotides, the CDR3 is TGTGCCAGCAGCCCAGGGGACAGGGGGCTTGAAGCTTTCTTT. Protein sequence: CASSPGDRGLEAFF. The chain carries TRBV28 and TRBJ1-1; TRBD1 matches at 12 bases. The V and J ends lost 6 bases and 7 bases, in that order; junction bases with no gene match: 6. The length of the CDR3 is 14 residues. The V gene's germline CDR1 is MDHEN and CDR2 SYDVKM.

The genes are TRBV28 and TRBJ1-1; D is undetermined. The V gene's germline CDR1 is MDHEN and CDR2 SYDVKM. V was cut by 2 bases and J by 7 bases, with 11 bases left in between. This CDR3 region has 13 residues. The DNA of the CDR3 is TGTGCCAGCAGTTTAGCGCAAAATTTTGAAGCTTTCTTT. Residues: CASSLAQNFEAFF.

This clone has a single count. The rearrangement links TRBV30 to TRBJ2-1; 12 nucleotides agree with TRBD2. With 4 bases clipped from V and 3 bases from J, the junction kept 13 bases outside the gene matches. The CDR3 has 18 amino acids. The V gene's germline CDR1 is GTSNPN and CDR2 SVGIG (reference sequence). Written as DNA, the CDR3 is TGTGCCTGGACAGGGGTTAGGACTAGCGGGACCGACTACAATGAGCAGTTCTTC. Amino acids: CAWTGVRTSGTDYNEQFF.

The CDR3 here is CASSGLAGGPYEQYF. DNA for the CDR3: TGCGCCAGCAGTGGACTAGCGGGAGGACCCTACGAGCAGTACTTC. The rearrangement uses TRBV4-3 and TRBJ2-7; TRBD2 matches at 14 bases. Germline CDR1 LGHNA, CDR2 YSLEER. This CDR3 region has 15 residues. Trimming cost V 6 bases and J 2 bases; bases outside gene matches: 3.

The chain combines TRBV27 with TRBJ1-2; 8 positions match TRBD1. The ends lost 6 bases at V and 1 base at J; junction bases unmatched: 10. CDR3 length: 16 amino acids. Germline-derived CDR1 and CDR2 are MNHEY and SMNVEV (reference sequence). This CDR3 is CASRTDRGDRNYGYTF. The CDR3 nucleotides are TGTGCCAGCAGGACAGACAGGGGAGATCGTAACTATGGCTACACCTTC.